This TCR beta chain was sequenced during a study of shared clonotypes between healthy human individuals. Study results and caveats: Limited genetic and exposure-history diversity came from having few donors.

The germline V gene has CDR1 MNHNY and CDR2 SVGAGI (reference sequence). V lost 2 bases to trimming and J lost 6 bases, with 13 bases between them. The CDR3 length is 14 residues. The assay was immunoSEQ multiplex PCR, and TCRdb's table has in-frame clones only and misses some. The data hold more than 2,000,000 clones, with approximately 93% observed a single time. The sample holds one count of this clone. Its antigen is currently unknown. Material for sequencing was naive CD4+ T cells from PBMCs. Described subset: CD45RA+ positively selected. This TCR came from a man aged 18 to 30 in good health. Some clones in this sample may be carry-over from other donors' samples. The V gene is TRBV6-6, the J gene TRBJ2-5; D uncertain. The CDR3 DNA follows: TGTGCCAGCAGTTACGACGGGTCAGCGAAGACCCAGTACTTC. Its protein is CASSYDGSAKTQYF.